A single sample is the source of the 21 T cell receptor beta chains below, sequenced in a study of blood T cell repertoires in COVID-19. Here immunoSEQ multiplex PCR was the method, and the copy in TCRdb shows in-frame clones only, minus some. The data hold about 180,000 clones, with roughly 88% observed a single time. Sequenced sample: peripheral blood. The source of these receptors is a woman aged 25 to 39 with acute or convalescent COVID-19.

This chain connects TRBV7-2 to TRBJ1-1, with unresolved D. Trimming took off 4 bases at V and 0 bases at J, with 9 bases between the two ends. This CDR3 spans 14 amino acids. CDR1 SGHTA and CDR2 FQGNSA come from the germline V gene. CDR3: CASSSGYMNTEAFF. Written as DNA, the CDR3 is TGTGCCAGCAGCTCGGGGTATATGAACACTGAAGCTTTCTTT.

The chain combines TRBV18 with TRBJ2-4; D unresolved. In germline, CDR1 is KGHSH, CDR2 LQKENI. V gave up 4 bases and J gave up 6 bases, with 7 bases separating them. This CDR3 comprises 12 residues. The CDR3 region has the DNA TGTGCCAGCTCACTGAGCGCAAACATTCAGTACTTC. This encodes CASSLSANIQYF.

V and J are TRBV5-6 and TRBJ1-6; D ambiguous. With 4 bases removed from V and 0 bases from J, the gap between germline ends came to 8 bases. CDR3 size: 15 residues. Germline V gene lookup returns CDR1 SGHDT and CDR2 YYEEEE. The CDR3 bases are TGTGCCAGCAGCCCTCACAGCTCCTATAATTCACCCCTCCACTTT. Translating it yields CASSPHSSYNSPLHF.

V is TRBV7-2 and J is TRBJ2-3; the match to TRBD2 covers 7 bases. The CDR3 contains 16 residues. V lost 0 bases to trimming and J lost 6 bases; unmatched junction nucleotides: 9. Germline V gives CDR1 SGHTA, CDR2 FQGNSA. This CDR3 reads CASSLASGFGADTQYF. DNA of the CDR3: TGTGCCAGCAGCTTAGCTAGCGGGTTCGGGGCCGATACGCAGTATTTT.

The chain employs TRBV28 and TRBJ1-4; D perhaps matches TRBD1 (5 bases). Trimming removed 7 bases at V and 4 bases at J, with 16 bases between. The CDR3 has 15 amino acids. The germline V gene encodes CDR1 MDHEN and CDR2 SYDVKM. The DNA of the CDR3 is TGTGCCAGCAAGGGGTCAGGGTCCGATAATGAAAAACTGTTTTTT. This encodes CASKGSGSDNEKLFF.

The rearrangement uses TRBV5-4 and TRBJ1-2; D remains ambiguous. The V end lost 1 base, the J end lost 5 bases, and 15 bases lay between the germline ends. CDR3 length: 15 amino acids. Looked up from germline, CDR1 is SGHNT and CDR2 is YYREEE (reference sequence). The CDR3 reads CASSLLAVDIYGYTF. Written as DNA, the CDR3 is TGTGCCAGCAGCTTGCTAGCGGTGGATATATATGGCTACACCTTC. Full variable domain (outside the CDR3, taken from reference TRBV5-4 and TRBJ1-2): ETGVTQSPTHLIKTRGQQVTLRCSSQSGHNTVSWYQQALGQGPQFIFQYYREEENGRGNFPPRFSGLQFPNYSSELNVNALELDDSALYLCASSLLAVDIYGYTFGSGTRLTVV.

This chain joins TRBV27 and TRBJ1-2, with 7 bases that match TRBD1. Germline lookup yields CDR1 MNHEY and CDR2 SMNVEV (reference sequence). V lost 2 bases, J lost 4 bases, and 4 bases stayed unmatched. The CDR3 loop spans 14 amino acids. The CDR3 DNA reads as TGTGCCAGCAGTTTAAGGGGGCCGGGCTATGGCTACACCTTC. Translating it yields CASSLRGPGYGYTF.

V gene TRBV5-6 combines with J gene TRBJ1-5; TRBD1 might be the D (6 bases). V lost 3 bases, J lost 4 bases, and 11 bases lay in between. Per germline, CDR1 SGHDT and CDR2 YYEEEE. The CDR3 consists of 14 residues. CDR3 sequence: CASSYGTRNQPQHF. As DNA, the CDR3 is TGTGCCAGCAGCTACGGGACACGAAATCAGCCCCAGCATTTT.

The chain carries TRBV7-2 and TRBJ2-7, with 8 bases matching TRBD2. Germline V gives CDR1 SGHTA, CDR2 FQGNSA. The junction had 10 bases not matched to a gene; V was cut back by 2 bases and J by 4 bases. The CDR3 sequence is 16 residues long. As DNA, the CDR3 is TGTGCCAGCAGCTTAAGCGGGACTAGGAATCCATACGAGCAGTACTTC. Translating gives CASSLSGTRNPYEQYF.

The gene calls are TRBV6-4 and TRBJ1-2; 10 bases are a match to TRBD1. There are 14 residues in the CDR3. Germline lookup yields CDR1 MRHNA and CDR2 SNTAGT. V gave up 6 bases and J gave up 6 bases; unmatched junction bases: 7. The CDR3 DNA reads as TGTGCCAGCAGCGCCGCGACAGGGGGCGATGGCTACACCTTC. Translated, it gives CASSAATGGDGYTF.

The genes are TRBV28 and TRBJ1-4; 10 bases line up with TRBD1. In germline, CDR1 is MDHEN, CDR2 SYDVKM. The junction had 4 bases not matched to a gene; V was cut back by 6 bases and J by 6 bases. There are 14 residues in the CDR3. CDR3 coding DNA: TGTGCCAGCAGCTCGACAGGGGGCTATGAAAAACTGTTTTTT. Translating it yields CASSSTGGYEKLFF.

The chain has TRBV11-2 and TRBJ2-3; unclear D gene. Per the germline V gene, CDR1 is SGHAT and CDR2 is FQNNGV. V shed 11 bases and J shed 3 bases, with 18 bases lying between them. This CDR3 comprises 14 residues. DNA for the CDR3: TGTGCCTCAGCTTATGGTAGAGGTACAGATACGCAGTATTTT. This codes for CASAYGRGTDTQYF.

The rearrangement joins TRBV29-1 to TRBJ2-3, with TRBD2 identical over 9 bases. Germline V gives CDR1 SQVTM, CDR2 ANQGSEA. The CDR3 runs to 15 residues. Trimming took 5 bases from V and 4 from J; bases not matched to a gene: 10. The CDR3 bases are TGCAGCGTTCGGACTAGCGTTTACTTGGCAGATACGCAGTATTTT. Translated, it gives CSVRTSVYLADTQYF.

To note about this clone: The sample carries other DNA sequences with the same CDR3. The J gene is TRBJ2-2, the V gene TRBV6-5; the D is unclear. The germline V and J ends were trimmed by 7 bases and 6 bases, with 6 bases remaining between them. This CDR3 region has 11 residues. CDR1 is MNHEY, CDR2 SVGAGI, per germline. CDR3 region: CASKLAGELFF. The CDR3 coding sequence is TGTGCCAGCAAGTTAGCCGGGGAGCTGTTTTTT.

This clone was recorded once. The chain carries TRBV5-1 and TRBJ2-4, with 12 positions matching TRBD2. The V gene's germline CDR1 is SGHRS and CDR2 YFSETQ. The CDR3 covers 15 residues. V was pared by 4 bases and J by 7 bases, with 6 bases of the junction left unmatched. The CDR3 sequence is CASSPSTSGGNIQYF. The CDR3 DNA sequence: TGCGCCAGCAGCCCGTCCACTAGCGGGGGGAACATTCAGTACTTC.

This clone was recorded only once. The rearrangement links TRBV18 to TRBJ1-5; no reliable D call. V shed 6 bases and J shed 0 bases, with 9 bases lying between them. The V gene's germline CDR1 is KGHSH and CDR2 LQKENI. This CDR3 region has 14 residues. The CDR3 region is CASSTTYSNQPQHF. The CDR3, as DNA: TGTGCCAGCTCGACAACTTATAGCAATCAGCCCCAGCATTTT.

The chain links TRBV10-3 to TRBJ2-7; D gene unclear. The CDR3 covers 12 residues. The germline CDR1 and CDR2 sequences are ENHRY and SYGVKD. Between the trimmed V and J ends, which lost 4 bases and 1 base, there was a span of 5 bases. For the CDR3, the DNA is TGTGCCATCAGTGTTACATCCTACGAGCAGTACTTC. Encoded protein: CAISVTSYEQYF.

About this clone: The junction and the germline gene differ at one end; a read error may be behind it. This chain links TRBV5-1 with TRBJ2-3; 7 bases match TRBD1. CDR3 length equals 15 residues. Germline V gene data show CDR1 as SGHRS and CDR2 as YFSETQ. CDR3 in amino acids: CASNLQGVGTDTQYF. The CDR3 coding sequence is TGCGCCAGCAACTTGCAGGGGGTAGGCACAGATACGCAGTATTTT.

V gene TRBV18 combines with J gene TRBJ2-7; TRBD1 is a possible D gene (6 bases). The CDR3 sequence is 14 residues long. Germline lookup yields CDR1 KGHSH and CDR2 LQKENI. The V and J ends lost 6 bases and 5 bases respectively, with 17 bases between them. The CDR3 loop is CASSHKQGSNEQYF. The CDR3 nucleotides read TGTGCCAGCTCCCACAAACAGGGTTCGAACGAGCAGTACTTC.

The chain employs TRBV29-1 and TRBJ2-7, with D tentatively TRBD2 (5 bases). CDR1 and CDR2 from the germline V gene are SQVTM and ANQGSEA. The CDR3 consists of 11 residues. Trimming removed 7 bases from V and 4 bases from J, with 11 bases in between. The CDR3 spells CSGGSQYEQYF. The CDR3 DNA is TGCAGCGGAGGGTCGCAATACGAGCAGTACTTC.

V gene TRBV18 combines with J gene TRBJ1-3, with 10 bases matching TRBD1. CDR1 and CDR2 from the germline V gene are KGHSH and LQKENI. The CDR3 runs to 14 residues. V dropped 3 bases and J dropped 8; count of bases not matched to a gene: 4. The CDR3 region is CASSPGQGRHTIYF. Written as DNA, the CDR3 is TGTGCCAGCTCACCGGGACAGGGGAGGCACACCATATATTTT.